The 3 T cell receptor beta chains listed next were all sequenced from one sample in a study of control samples from healthy donors and cancer patients. TCRdb keeps only in-frame clones here, not all; method: immunoSEQ multiplex PCR. The data contain more than 65,000 clones, about 90% of them singletons. The sample consisted of PBMCs. The receptor source for this set is a woman in her sixties with head and neck cancer.

This clone occurred a few times. The V gene is TRBV30, the J gene TRBJ1-5; the D is unclear. V lost 6 bases and J 3 bases, leaving 6 bases between the germline ends. The CDR3 extends over 11 amino acids. Germline-derived CDR1 and CDR2 are GTSNPN and SVGIG (reference sequence). The CDR3 loop is CACGDNQPQHF. The DNA for the CDR3 is TGTGCCTGCGGCGACAATCAGCCCCAGCATTTT.

This clone showed up just once. The gene calls are TRBV9 and TRBJ1-1, with no clear D. V dropped 6 bases and J dropped 4 bases, with 10 bases sitting between them. CDR3 length equals 12 residues. The V gene's germline CDR1 is SGDLS and CDR2 YYNGEE. As DNA, the CDR3 is TGTGCCAGCACTTCCTTTGGCACTGAAGCTTTCTTT. Translation: CASTSFGTEAFF.

The V and J genes are TRBV7-3 and TRBJ1-2; unclear D gene. V was pared by 6 bases and J by 5 bases, with 16 bases between. This CDR3 region has 14 residues. Germline V gene data show CDR1 as SGHTA and CDR2 as FQGTGA. This chain's CDR3 is CASSLGPDGYGYTF. The CDR3 coding sequence is TGTGCCAGCAGTTTAGGGCCTGACGGGTATGGCTACACCTTC.